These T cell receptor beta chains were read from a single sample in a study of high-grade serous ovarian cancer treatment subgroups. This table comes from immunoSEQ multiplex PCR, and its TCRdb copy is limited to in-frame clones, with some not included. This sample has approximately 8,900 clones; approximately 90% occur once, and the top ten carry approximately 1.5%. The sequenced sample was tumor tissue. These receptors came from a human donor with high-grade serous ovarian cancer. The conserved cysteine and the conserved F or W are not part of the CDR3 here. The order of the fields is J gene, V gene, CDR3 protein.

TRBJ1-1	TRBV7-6	ASSLKGGQYTEAF
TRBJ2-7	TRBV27	ASRGAGEGYEQY
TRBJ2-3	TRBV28	ASGTSGTKTDTQY
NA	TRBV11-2	ASSRQGSEQY
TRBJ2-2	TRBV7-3	ASSLGGTGELF
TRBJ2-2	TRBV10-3	AISESRVDTGELF
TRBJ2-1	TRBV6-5	ASSYLDGYNEQF
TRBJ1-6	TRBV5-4	ASSLGTRANSPLH
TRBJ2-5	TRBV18	ASSPQRTEETQY
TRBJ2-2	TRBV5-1	ASSLDPGELF
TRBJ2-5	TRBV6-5	ASSYSAYQETQY
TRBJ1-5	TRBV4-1	ASSQVEGVQSNQPQH
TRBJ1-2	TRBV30	AWSVSGGEVYGYT
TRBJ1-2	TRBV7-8	ASSLVGSGYT
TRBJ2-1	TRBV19	ASSIWTSGRAGEHEQF
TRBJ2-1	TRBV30	AWSVTSGWDEQF
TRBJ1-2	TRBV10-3	AISRDGFNYGYT